These 25 T cell receptor beta chains originate from one sample sequenced in a study of OX40 agonist ivuxolimab in advanced cancers. Clones were read by immunoSEQ multiplex PCR, and TCRdb kept only the in-frame ones, dropping some. This sample has about 99,000 clones; approximately 95% occur once, and the top ten carry 0.15% to 0.2%. The sample was CD4+ or CD8+ T cells sorted from blood, taken in a trial of the OX40 agonist ivuxolimab. The receptors were sampled from an adult with an advanced solid tumor such as melanoma, head and neck, liver or kidney cancer.

This sequence joins TRBV5-1 and TRBJ2-7; 11 bases match TRBD1. V shed 4 bases and J 1 base; nucleotides not matched to a gene: 4. This CDR3 is 15 amino acids long. CDR1 SGHRS and CDR2 YFSETQ come from the germline V gene. CDR3: CASSTGTGGSYEQYF. The CDR3 bases are TGCGCCAGCAGCACCGGGACAGGGGGGTCCTACGAGCAGTACTTC.

CDR3 amino acids: CASSRTQGAGYEQYF. The DNA of the CDR3 is TGCGCCAGCAGCCGAACACAGGGGGCAGGTTACGAGCAGTACTTC. The J gene is TRBJ2-7, the V gene TRBV4-3, with 9 bases that match TRBD1. This CDR3 is built from 15 residues. V was pared by 4 bases and J by 4 bases, with 8 bases of the junction left unmatched. From germline, CDR1 is LGHNA and CDR2 YSLEER.

V usage is TRBV5-4 and J usage is TRBJ1-6, with D possibly TRBD1 on 5 matching bases. The CDR3 spans 14 residues. Trimming left V 5 bases short and J 4 bases short, with 10 bases between. Germline CDR1 is SGHNT and CDR2 is YYREEE (reference sequence). Here the CDR3 reads CASRRDLYNSPLHF. CDR3 nucleotide sequence: TGTGCCAGCAGACGGGACCTTTATAATTCACCCCTCCACTTT.

J is TRBJ2-7 and V is TRBV5-1; D gene ambiguous. The CDR3 sequence is 14 residues long. Germline V gene sequence: CDR1 SGHRS, CDR2 YFSETQ. V lost 3 bases, J lost 7 bases, and 17 bases lay in between. In DNA, the CDR3 is TGCGCCAGCAGCTCCCCGGGCAGCACCGGGGAGCAGTACTTC. Translating gives CASSSPGSTGEQYF.

In nucleotides, the CDR3 is TGTGCCAGCAGAGGACAGTTCGGCGAGCAGTACTTC. The encoded protein is CASRGQFGEQYF. The chain links TRBV28 to TRBJ2-5; perhaps TRBD1 as D (6 bases). The J call may not be correct, given that the DNA end is closer to TRBJ2-7. In germline, CDR1 is MDHEN, CDR2 SYDVKM. The CDR3 extends over 12 amino acids.

V and J are TRBV9 and TRBJ2-2; no reliable D call. This CDR3 comprises 15 residues. Trimming removed 0 bases at V and 0 bases at J, with 6 bases between. Germline V gives CDR1 SGDLS, CDR2 YYNGEE. The CDR3, as DNA: TGTGCCAGCAGCGTAGGAAGCGCGAACACCGGGGAGCTGTTTTTT. It specifies CASSVGSANTGELFF.

This chain uses TRBV27 with TRBJ2-7; D unresolved. Trimming took 3 bases from V and 5 from J, leaving 14 bases between them. This CDR3 comprises 14 residues. Germline CDR1 is MNHEY and CDR2 is SMNVEV (reference sequence). CDR3 in amino acids: CASSLRQPPDEQYF. Written as DNA, the CDR3 is TGTGCCAGCAGTTTGCGTCAGCCCCCCGACGAGCAGTACTTC.

The J gene is TRBJ1-2, the V gene TRBV7-2, with D possibly matching TRBD1 (5 bases). The germline V gene encodes CDR1 SGHTA and CDR2 FQGNSA. Between the trimmed V and J ends, which lost 4 bases and 4 bases, there was a span of 13 bases. This CDR3 is 14 amino acids long. The CDR3 sequence: CASSSAGGGYGYTF. The DNA for the CDR3 is TGTGCCAGCAGCTCAGCGGGGGGTGGCTATGGCTACACCTTC.

The V gene is TRBV4-1, the J gene TRBJ2-3; a weak D match, TRBD1 (6 bases). Germline CDR1 and CDR2: MGHRA and YSYEKL. The V end lost 1 base, the J end lost 7 bases, and 18 bases lay between the germline ends. The CDR3 has 16 amino acids. The CDR3 coding sequence is TGCGCCAGCAGCCAAGCAGGGGCCGCCATCTCCAATACGCAGTATTTT. Translated: CASSQAGAAISNTQYF.

The chain is built from TRBV4-3 and TRBJ2-1; 8 nucleotides match TRBD2. The CDR3 sequence is 18 residues long. Trimming took 1 base from V and 8 from J; bases not matched to a gene: 16. CDR1 and CDR2 from the germline V gene are LGHNA and YSLEER. The CDR3 sequence is CASSQAPRSAGGWDEQFF. CDR3 bases: TGCGCCAGCAGCCAAGCCCCACGAAGTGCGGGGGGTTGGGATGAGCAGTTCTTC.

This chain links TRBV4-3 with TRBJ2-6; D remains ambiguous. The CDR3 length is 18 residues. The ends were cut back, 0 bases at V and 2 bases at J, with 14 bases in the middle. Germline lookup yields CDR1 LGHNA and CDR2 YSLEER. The CDR3 coding sequence is TGCGCCAGCAGCCAAGATTGGGCAGAAACCACTGGGGCCAACGTCCTGACTTTC. Protein: CASSQDWAETTGANVLTF.

This clone was seen once. V usage is TRBV9 and J usage is TRBJ1-3, with D perhaps TRBD1 (5 bases). Trimming took off 4 bases at V and 2 bases at J, with 13 bases between the two ends. This CDR3 contains 15 residues. CDR1 and CDR2 (germline): SGDLS, YYNGEE. CDR3 DNA sequence: TGTGCCAGCAGCTCGAAACAGGTCGCTGGAAACACCATATATTTT. Its protein is CASSSKQVAGNTIYF.

The chain is built from TRBV5-6 and TRBJ1-2, with 10 bases aligning to TRBD1. Germline V gene data show CDR1 as SGHDT and CDR2 as YYEEEE. Unmatched junction bases numbered 8, after V lost 4 bases and J lost 5 bases. The length of the CDR3 is 15 residues. CDR3 sequence reads: CASSLRDRGLYGYTF. As DNA, the CDR3 is TGTGCCAGCAGCCTACGGGACAGGGGATTATATGGCTACACCTTC.

This chain's CDR3 is CASSLVQGDGYTF. CDR3 coding DNA: TGTGCCAGCAGCTTAGTCCAGGGGGACGGCTACACCTTC. This chain links TRBV7-2 with TRBJ1-2; 7 bases are a match to TRBD1. CDR3 size: 13 residues. The V gene end was trimmed by 1 base and the J gene end by 8 bases; junction bases not matched to a gene: 4. The germline gives CDR1 SGHTA, CDR2 FQGNSA.

The V gene is TRBV28, the J gene TRBJ2-7; possible D gene TRBD2, 5 bases. The CDR3 is made up of 15 amino acids. Germline assignment: CDR1 MDHEN and CDR2 SYDVKM. V lost 2 bases, J lost 7 bases, and 18 bases lay in between. DNA of the CDR3: TGTGCCAGCAGTTTAGGGGTCGCGGGCGGTAAAGAGCAGTACTTC. Translating gives CASSLGVAGGKEQYF.

This clone was seen only a few times. This sequence joins TRBV4-3 and TRBJ1-6, with TRBD1 as a possible D gene (5 bases). Trimming stripped 1 base from V and 10 bases from J, with 11 bases between. Germline V gene lookup returns CDR1 LGHNA and CDR2 YSLEER. This CDR3 spans 14 amino acids. The chain's CDR3 is CASSQVGEGSPLHF. DNA of the CDR3: TGCGCCAGCAGCCAAGTAGGGGAAGGATCACCCCTCCACTTT.

This clone showed up just once. The chain has TRBV7-2 and TRBJ1-2; 8 bases match TRBD1. Trimming took 2 bases from V and 2 from J; bases not matched to a gene: 4. The CDR3 length is 15 residues. The germline gives CDR1 SGHTA, CDR2 FQGNSA. CDR3 nucleotides: TGTGCCAGCAGCTTATCAGGGACAGGCAACTATGGCTACACCTTC. Amino acids: CASSLSGTGNYGYTF.

The rearrangement links TRBV2 to TRBJ1-1, with a weak D call TRBD1 (6 bases). V lost 5 bases to trimming and J lost 5 bases, with 18 bases between them. There are 15 residues in the CDR3. The germline V gene encodes CDR1 SNHLY and CDR2 FYNNEI. The CDR3 bases are TGTGCCAGCAGTCGGGACACCCGACCGTGGACTGAAGCTTTCTTT. Translation gives CASSRDTRPWTEAFF.

This clone has just one count. This rearrangement joins TRBV29-1 to TRBJ1-6; D is ambiguous. Germline V lookup: CDR1 SQVTM, CDR2 ANQGSEA. V lost 6 bases and J 14 bases, leaving 20 bases between the germline ends. The CDR3 spans 13 residues. The CDR3 is CSVRVSTSTTLHF. The CDR3 coding sequence is TGCAGCGTGAGGGTATCTACCTCTACCACCCTCCACTTT.

This clone was counted once. This chain uses TRBV27 with TRBJ2-7; TRBD2 agrees at 11 bases. From germline, CDR1 is MNHEY and CDR2 SMNVEV (reference sequence). The CDR3 extends over 15 amino acids. The V gene end was trimmed by 6 bases and the J gene end by 4 bases; junction bases not matched to a gene: 8. CDR3 coding DNA: TGTGCCAGCAGCCCCCGGACTAGCGGGCTTTACGAGCAGTACTTC. It codes for CASSPRTSGLYEQYF.

This clone has a single count. V is TRBV7-9 and J is TRBJ2-1; 10 bases fit TRBD1. The V segment lost 5 bases and the J segment 4 bases; nucleotides outside the gene matches: 5. Germline CDR1 and CDR2: SEHNR and FQNEAQ (reference sequence). CDR3 length equals 15 residues. The CDR3 here is CASSPGQGNYNEQFF. As DNA, the CDR3 is TGTGCCAGCAGCCCGGGACAGGGGAATTACAATGAGCAGTTCTTC. The whole variable domain, filled in from reference TRBV7-9 and TRBJ2-1, reads DTGVSQNPRHKITKRGQNVTFRCDPISEHNRLYWYRQTLGQGPEFLTYFQNEAQLEKSRLLSDRFSAERPKGSFSTLEIQRTEQGDSAMYLCASSPGQGNYNEQFFGPGTRLTVL.

The V call is TRBV2, the J call TRBJ2-7; 12 nucleotides match TRBD1. Germline CDR1 reads SNHLY; CDR2 reads FYNNEI. The CDR3 runs 15 residues. Trimming at V came to 7 bases and at J to 5 bases, leaving 9 bases not matched to a gene. This chain's CDR3 is CASMSRDRGLDEQYF. In DNA, the CDR3 is TGTGCCAGCATGTCCCGGGACAGGGGGCTCGACGAGCAGTACTTC.

The V gene is TRBV15, the J gene TRBJ2-3; D may be TRBD2 (6 bases). The germline V and J ends were trimmed by 0 bases and 4 bases, with 23 bases remaining between them. The V gene's germline CDR1 is LNHNV and CDR2 YYDKDF (reference sequence). The CDR3 consists of 19 residues. CDR3 sequence (DNA): TGTGCCACCAGCAGAGAATCTTCCGGGACTCCCCTAAGGCCAGATACGCAGTATTTT. Translated, it gives CATSRESSGTPLRPDTQYF.

The gene calls are TRBV19 and TRBJ1-1; D not resolved. Trimming removed 3 bases at V and 0 bases at J, with 8 bases between. Per germline, CDR1 LNHDA and CDR2 SQIVND (reference sequence). The CDR3 extends over 14 amino acids. CDR3 bases: TGTGCCAGTAGTATTAACCTTATGAACACTGAAGCTTTCTTT. Translated: CASSINLMNTEAFF. The full variable domain, in which reference TRBV19 and TRBJ1-1 provide the parts outside the CDR3, is DGGITQSPKYLFRKEGQNVTLSCEQNLNHDAMYWYRQDPGQGLRLIYYSQIVNDFQKGDIAEGYSVSREKKESFPLTVTSAQKNPTAFYLCASSINLMNTEAFFGQGTRLTVV.

The V and J genes are TRBV18 and TRBJ2-3, with TRBD2 identical over 7 bases. V dropped 8 bases and J dropped 6; count of bases not matched to a gene: 8. This CDR3 region has 13 residues. Per the germline V gene, CDR1 is KGHSH and CDR2 is LQKENI. The CDR3 DNA sequence: TGTGCCAGCCATGCGGGAGTCGGGGATACGCAGTATTTT. It codes for CASHAGVGDTQYF.